The next 14 T cell receptor beta chains were all read from a single sample in a study of T cell repertoires in cytomegalovirus infection (dated by TCRdb to the late 2010s). No antigen has been identified for these receptors. The sequencing machine was an Illumina HiSeq 1500. TCRdb reworked the public reads: Q25 trimming with fastp, MiXCR clone assembly, productive beta chains retained. Identical CDR3 proteins give one entry, which carries the most common genes and DNA. This sample lists about 89,000 distinct CDR3 sequences; approximately 30% were detected once. The ten largest account for 71% of the sample. This specimen's treatment or condition label, interpreted: in vitro stimulation with specific CMV peptide epitopes to enrich CMV-specific T cells. The specimen was CD8+ T cells from cultured PBMCs, collected from culture after CMV antigen stimulation. These receptors originate from a human donor in good health (CMV status not recorded). Some clones in this sample may be carry-over from other donors' samples.

This chain uses TRBV2 with TRBJ1-5; D is possibly TRBD1 (6 bases). This CDR3 comprises 17 residues. Germline values: CDR1 SNHLY, CDR2 FYNNEI. V was clipped by 2 bases and J by 0 bases, with 14 bases between them. The chain's CDR3 is CASSETGNPYSNQPQHF. CDR3 DNA: TGTGCCAGCAGTGAAACAGGGAACCCCTATAGCAATCAGCCCCAGCATTTT.

This clonotype was found a few times. This chain joins TRBV7-6 and TRBJ2-1, with TRBD2 as a possible D gene (5 bases). The V end lost 1 base, the J end lost 7 bases, and 8 bases lay between the germline ends. Germline V gene sequence: CDR1 SGHVS, CDR2 FNYEAQ. The CDR3 consists of 13 residues. CDR3 nucleotides: TGTGCCAGCAGCTTAGGTTCGGGGAATGAGCAGTTCTTC. It is translated as CASSLGSGNEQFF.

In its sample, this clonotype was seen a few times. The gene calls are TRBV15 and TRBJ2-1, with 10 bases matching TRBD2. This CDR3 has 21 amino acids. Germline V gives CDR1 LNHNV, CDR2 YYDKDF (reference sequence). The junction had 19 bases not matched to a gene; V was cut back by 0 bases and J by 5 bases. For the CDR3, the DNA is TGTGCCACCAGCAGAGATTACAGTCCGGCTAGCGGGGGCCTGAGGGACAATGAGCAGTTCTTC. Its translation is CATSRDYSPASGGLRDNEQFF.

This clonotype was seen a few times. V gene TRBV12-3 or TRBV12-4 combines with J gene TRBJ2-2; maybe TRBD2 (6 bases). V lost 5 bases, J lost 5 bases, and 9 bases lay in between. This CDR3 is built from 13 residues. The CDR3 DNA is TGTGCCAGCAGTCCGGGGGTAACCGGGGAGCTGTTTTTT. It yields the protein CASSPGVTGELFF.

A few counts support this clonotype. The chain joins TRBV12-3 or TRBV12-4 to TRBJ2-7; 7 bases match TRBD1. V trimming: 4 bases; J trimming: 3 bases; junction bases outside the gene matches: 9. The CDR3 is 15 residues long. Here the CDR3 DNA reads TGTGCCAGCAGTTCCCCACCGACAGGGTACTACGAGCAGTACTTC. Translation gives CASSSPPTGYYEQYF.

This clonotype has just a few counts. The CDR3 region is CASSEWGDNEQFF. The CDR3 region has the DNA TGTGCCAGCAGCGAGTGGGGGGACAATGAGCAGTTCTTC. J is TRBJ2-1 and V is TRBV9; D might be TRBD2 (6 bases). The CDR3 is 13 amino acids. Germline CDR1 and CDR2: SGDLS and YYNGEE. V was shortened by 3 bases and J by 5 bases, with 9 bases between the two germline ends. The whole variable domain, remainder taken from reference TRBV9 and TRBJ2-1, is DSGVTQTPKHLITATGQRVTLRCSPRSGDLSVYWYQQSLDQGLQFLIQYYNGEERAKGNILERFSAQQFPDLHSELNLSSLELGDSALYFCASSEWGDNEQFFGPGTRLTVL.

This clonotype was found many times. The CDR3 is CASTTGAETQYF. The CDR3 DNA sequence: TGTGCCAGCACCACAGGGGCAGAGACCCAGTACTTC. The chain combines TRBV2 with TRBJ2-5; TRBD1 matches 7 bases. With V trimmed by 7 bases and J by 4 bases, 3 bases remained unmatched. CDR1 and CDR2 (germline): SNHLY, FYNNEI. This CDR3 comprises 12 residues.

In its sample, this clonotype was seen a few times. The rearrangement uses TRBV4-1 and TRBJ2-7; D possibly uses TRBD1 or TRBD2 (5 bases each). Germline V gene data show CDR1 as MGHRA and CDR2 as YSYEKL. There are 15 residues in the CDR3. The V end was cut by 0 bases, the J end by 4 bases, with 13 bases between. CDR3 amino acids: CASSQEPRDPYEQYF. CDR3 DNA sequence: TGCGCCAGCAGCCAAGAGCCTAGGGACCCATACGAGCAGTACTTC.

This clonotype came up a few times. V usage is TRBV7-9 and J usage is TRBJ2-1; 12 bases line up with TRBD1. The V and J ends lost 5 bases and 7 bases, in that order; junction bases with no gene match: 9. This CDR3 spans 16 amino acids. Germline V gene lookup returns CDR1 SEHNR and CDR2 FQNEAQ (reference sequence). The CDR3 DNA sequence: TGTGCCAGCAGCCTGGGAATGGGACAGGGGGCGAATGAGCAGTTCTTC. Its protein is CASSLGMGQGANEQFF.

This clonotype was detected only a few times. This chain connects TRBV25-1 to TRBJ1-2, with 12 positions matching TRBD1. The J segment lost 6 bases and the V segment lost 6 bases, leaving 8 bases of the junction unmatched. The CDR3 loop spans 15 amino acids. Germline loops: CDR1 MGHDK, CDR2 SYGVNS. CDR3 coding DNA: TGTGCCAGCAGCTATACCGGGACAGGGGGCCATGGCTACACCTTC. This translates into CASSYTGTGGHGYTF.

This clonotype showed up many times. V usage is TRBV9 and J usage is TRBJ2-1; D call uncertain. V lost 4 bases to trimming and J lost 10 bases, with 12 bases between them. This CDR3 comprises 12 residues. The germline gives CDR1 SGDLS, CDR2 YYNGEE. CDR3: CASSLPGGEQFF. The CDR3 nucleotides are TGTGCCAGCAGCCTCCCAGGTGGCGAGCAGTTCTTC.

The CDR3 here is CASSPPGPGDQPQHF. DNA of the CDR3: TGTGCCAGCAGCCCCCCCGGCCCGGGGGATCAGCCCCAGCATTTT. The chain joins TRBV7-9 to TRBJ1-5, with D possibly matching TRBD1 (5 bases). The CDR3 has 15 amino acids. V was clipped by 5 bases and J by 5 bases, with 16 bases between them. Looked up from germline, CDR1 is SEHNR and CDR2 is FQNEAQ (reference sequence).

This clonotype was counted a few times. CDR3 in DNA: TGTGCCAGCGTTAGTCCTGTACAGGGGAATGGCTACACCTTC. Amino acids: CASVSPVQGNGYTF. The rearrangement joins TRBV12-3 or TRBV12-4 to TRBJ1-2; TRBD1 matches 7 bases. V trimming: 8 bases; J trimming: 6 bases; junction bases outside the gene matches: 12. This CDR3 spans 14 amino acids.

This clonotype was seen a handful of times. DNA of the CDR3: TGCAGTGCCGAGGTCAGGGGGCGCCCCCACGAGCAGTACTTC. This encodes CSAEVRGRPHEQYF. This chain links TRBV20-1 with TRBJ2-7; 8 bases match TRBD1. The CDR3 loop spans 14 amino acids. J was trimmed by 5 bases and V by 6 bases; bases with no gene match: 12. CDR1 and CDR2 from the germline V gene are DFQATT and SNEGSKA (reference sequence).